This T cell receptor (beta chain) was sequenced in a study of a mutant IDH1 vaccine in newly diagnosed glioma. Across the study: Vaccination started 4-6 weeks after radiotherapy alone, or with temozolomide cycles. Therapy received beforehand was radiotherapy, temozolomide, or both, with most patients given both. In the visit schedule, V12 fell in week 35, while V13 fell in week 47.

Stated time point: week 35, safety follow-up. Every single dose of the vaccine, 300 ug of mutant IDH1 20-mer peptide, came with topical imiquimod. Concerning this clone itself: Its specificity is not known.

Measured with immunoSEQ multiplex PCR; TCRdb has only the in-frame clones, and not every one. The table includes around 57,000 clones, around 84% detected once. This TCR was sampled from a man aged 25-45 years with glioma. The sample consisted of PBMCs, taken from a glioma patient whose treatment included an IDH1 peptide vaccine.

DNA for the CDR3: TGTGCCAGCAGTTTATCCGAGTTATTCACCCTCCACTTT. Translated: CASSLSELFTLHF. The chain employs TRBV28 and TRBJ1-6, with no clear D. Germline loops: CDR1 MDHEN, CDR2 SYDVKM. CDR3 length equals 13 residues. Trimming shortened V by 1 base and J by 14 bases, and 12 bases separated the two germline ends.